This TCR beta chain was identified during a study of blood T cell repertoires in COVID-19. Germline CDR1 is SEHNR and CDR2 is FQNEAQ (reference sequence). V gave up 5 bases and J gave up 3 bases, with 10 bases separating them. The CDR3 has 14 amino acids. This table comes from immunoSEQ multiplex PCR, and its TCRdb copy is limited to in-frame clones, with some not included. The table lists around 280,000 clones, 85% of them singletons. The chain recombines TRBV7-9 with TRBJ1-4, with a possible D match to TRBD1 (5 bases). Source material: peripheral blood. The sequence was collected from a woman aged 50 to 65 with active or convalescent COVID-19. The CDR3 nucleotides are TGTGCCAGCAGCCCCAGGGTGTCTAATGAAAAACTGTTTTTT. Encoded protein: CASSPRVSNEKLFF. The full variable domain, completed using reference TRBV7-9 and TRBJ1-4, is DTGVSQNPRHKITKRGQNVTFRCDPISEHNRLYWYRQTLGQGPEFLTYFQNEAQLEKSRLLSDRFSAERPKGSFSTLEIQRTEQGDSAMYLCASSPRVSNEKLFFGSGTQLSVL.